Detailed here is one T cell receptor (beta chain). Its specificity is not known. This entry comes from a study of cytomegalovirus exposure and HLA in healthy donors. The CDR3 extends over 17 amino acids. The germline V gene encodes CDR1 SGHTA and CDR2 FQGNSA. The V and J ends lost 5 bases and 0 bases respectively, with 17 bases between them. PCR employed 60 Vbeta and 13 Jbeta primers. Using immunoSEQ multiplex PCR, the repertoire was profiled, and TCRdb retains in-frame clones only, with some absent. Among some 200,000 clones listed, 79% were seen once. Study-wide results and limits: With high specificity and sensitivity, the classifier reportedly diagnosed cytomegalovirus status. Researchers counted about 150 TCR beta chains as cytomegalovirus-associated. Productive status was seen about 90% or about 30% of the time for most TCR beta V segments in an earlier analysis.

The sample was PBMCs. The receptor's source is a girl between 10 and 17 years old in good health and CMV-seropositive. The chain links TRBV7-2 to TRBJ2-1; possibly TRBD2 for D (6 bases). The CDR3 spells CASSPKRGLSSYNEQFF. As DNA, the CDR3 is TGTGCCAGCAGCCCTAAGAGGGGACTGAGCTCCTACAATGAGCAGTTCTTC.